The 15 T cell receptor beta chains below come from one sample, sequenced in a study of T cells after yellow fever vaccination. TCRdb independently ran MiXCR on the 5' RACE reads; one entry per CDR3 protein. Of about 320,000 distinct CDR3 sequences listed, about 10% are singletons. Sequencing was performed on CD4+ T cells sorted from PBMCs, taken 45 days after the yellow fever booster vaccination. All receptors derive from a man younger than 35 who received the YFV17D yellow fever vaccine.

This clonotype was seen at least ten times. The V gene is TRBV20-1, the J gene TRBJ2-1; D may match TRBD1 or TRBD2 (6 bases each). V was clipped by 3 bases and J by 8 bases, with 11 bases between them. Germline values: CDR1 DFQATT, CDR2 SNEGSKA (reference sequence). CDR3 length: 12 residues. CDR3 sequence: CSARRGAYEQFF. The CDR3 region has the DNA TGCAGTGCTAGGAGGGGGGCTTATGAGCAGTTCTTC.

This clonotype was detected ten times or more. The chain combines TRBV5-6 with TRBJ2-5, with TRBD1 identical over 9 bases. V lost 5 bases and J lost 7; bases outside the gene matches: 12. The CDR3 runs 15 residues. Germline assignment: CDR1 SGHDT and CDR2 YYEEEE. The CDR3 DNA follows: TGTGCCAGCAGTCTATCGGGACAGGGACGGGGGACCCAGTACTTC. This translates into CASSLSGQGRGTQYF. Together with reference TRBV5-6 and TRBJ2-5, the CDR3 gives the full variable domain: DAGVTQSPTHLIKTRGQQVTLRCSPKSGHDTVSWYQQALGQGPQFIFQYYEEEERQRGNFPDRFSGHQFPNYSSELNVNALLLGDSALYLCASSLSGQGRGTQYFGPGTRLLVL.

The chain couples TRBV20-1 to TRBJ2-6; tentative D call: TRBD1 (5 bases). Trimming took off 1 base at V and 6 bases at J, with 10 bases between the two ends. The CDR3 runs to 14 residues. Germline V gene lookup returns CDR1 DFQATT and CDR2 SNEGSKA (reference sequence). As DNA, the CDR3 is TGCAGTGCTAGAGGGGGCCCCCTGGCCAACGTCCTGACTTTC. It specifies CSARGGPLANVLTF.

The count of this clonotype is one. J is TRBJ1-5 and V is TRBV27; unclear D gene. V lost 3 bases and J 7 bases, leaving 10 bases between the germline ends. The CDR3 has 13 residues. Germline CDR1 and CDR2: MNHEY and SMNVEV (reference sequence). This CDR3 reads CASSFGVWQPQHF. CDR3 nucleotides: TGTGCCAGCAGTTTTGGGGTTTGGCAGCCCCAGCATTTT.

This clonotype has at least ten counts. V usage is TRBV7-7 and J usage is TRBJ2-7, with 8 bases aligning to TRBD1. Looked up from germline, CDR1 is SSHAT and CDR2 is FNYEAQ (reference sequence). The CDR3 runs to 15 residues. CDR3 residues: CASRNTGGSSYEQYV. The CDR3 DNA follows: TGTGCTAGCAGAAATACAGGGGGTAGCTCCTACGAGCAGTACGTC.

This clonotype occurred a few times. The rearrangement links TRBV4-3 to TRBJ2-1, with D possibly matching TRBD2 (5 bases). The CDR3 covers 17 residues. CDR1 and CDR2 (germline): LGHNA, YSLEER. Trimming stripped 0 bases from V and 4 bases from J, with 16 bases between. The DNA for the CDR3 is TGCGCCAGCAGCCAAGATATGGCTAGCCGGCGGTACAATGAGCAGTTCTTC. This codes for CASSQDMASRRYNEQFF.

This clonotype has just a few counts. The CDR3, as DNA: TGCAGCGTGCGGACGGGGAACTCCTACGAGCAGTACTTC. It translates to CSVRTGNSYEQYF. This chain joins TRBV29-1 and TRBJ2-7; a possible D gene is TRBD2 (5 bases). This CDR3 has 13 residues. Germline V lookup: CDR1 SQVTM, CDR2 ANQGSEA. The V gene lost 6 bases and the J gene lost 0 bases, with 12 bases spanning the gap.

This clonotype was seen a handful of times. The chain recombines TRBV6-5 with TRBJ1-5, with D maybe TRBD1 (5 bases). In germline, CDR1 is MNHEY, CDR2 SVGAGI. V shed 0 bases and J shed 1 base, with 7 bases lying between them. The CDR3 loop spans 15 amino acids. This CDR3 reads CASSYSRGSNQPQHF. CDR3 DNA sequence: TGTGCCAGCAGTTACTCCCGGGGGAGCAATCAGCCCCAGCATTTT.

The chain recombines TRBV5-1 with TRBJ1-6; D not resolved. Trimming took off 0 bases at V and 10 bases at J, with 17 bases between the two ends. Germline V gene lookup returns CDR1 SGHRS and CDR2 YFSETQ. The CDR3 runs 16 residues. The CDR3 DNA reads as TGCGCCAGCAGCTTGGGCAGTGGCGCTGGCGGCTCACCCCTCCACTTT. It is translated as CASSLGSGAGGSPLHF.

There are a few counts of this clonotype. The rearrangement joins TRBV6-5 to TRBJ1-1, with TRBD1 as a possible D gene (5 bases). The CDR3 has 13 residues. Germline CDR1 is MNHEY and CDR2 is SVGAGI. V dropped 6 bases and J dropped 3 bases, with 11 bases sitting between them. CDR3 residues: CASRRKGYTEAFF. The CDR3, as DNA: TGTGCCAGCAGGCGAAAGGGGTACACTGAAGCTTTCTTT.

A few counts support this clonotype. The rearrangement joins TRBV5-6 to TRBJ2-7; maybe TRBD2 (5 bases). Germline loops: CDR1 SGHDT, CDR2 YYEEEE. Trimming cost V 0 bases and J 3 bases, with 7 bases left between them. The CDR3 spans 13 residues. The CDR3 coding sequence is TGTGCCAGCAGCTTGGGAGGGTTCTACGAGCAGTACTTC. Translating it yields CASSLGGFYEQYF.

In this sample, this clonotype turned up a few times. The chain has TRBV7-3 and TRBJ2-3; D assignment may be TRBD1 or TRBD2 (5 bases each). The V end lost 10 bases, the J end lost 4 bases, and 18 bases lay between the germline ends. Germline V gene sequence: CDR1 SGHTA, CDR2 FQGTGA. CDR3 length: 14 residues. The CDR3 bases are TGTGCCACCTCGAGGGGACCCCTCCCAGATACGCAGTATTTT. Translating it yields CATSRGPLPDTQYF.

This clonotype was observed a few times. The genes are TRBV19 and TRBJ2-3; 8 bases match TRBD1. V was pared by 9 bases and J by 1 base, with 6 bases of the junction left unmatched. The CDR3 sequence is 14 residues long. Germline CDR1 LNHDA, CDR2 SQIVND (reference sequence). CDR3 bases: TGTGCCAGCCATGAGGGACAGGGCACAGATACGCAGTATTTT. This gives the protein CASHEGQGTDTQYF.

The CDR3 nucleotides read TGTGCCAGCAGCTGGAGGGGGACTGGCTACACCTTC. Translating it yields CASSWRGTGYTF. The chain is built from TRBV5-6 and TRBJ1-2; a weak D match, TRBD1 (6 bases). Germline V gives CDR1 SGHDT, CDR2 YYEEEE. Trimming left V 3 bases short and J 7 bases short, with 10 bases between. CDR3 length: 12 residues.

The V and J genes are TRBV20-1 and TRBJ1-2; D gene ambiguous. This CDR3 is 15 amino acids long. From germline, CDR1 is DFQATT and CDR2 SNEGSKA (reference sequence). The ends were cut back, 0 bases at V and 0 bases at J, with 11 bases in the middle. As DNA, the CDR3 is TGCAGTGCTAGAGAAGCCGCAGGCACTAACTATGGCTACACCTTC. It encodes CSAREAAGTNYGYTF.